This record looks at one T cell receptor beta chain sequence and its context. Its antigen is unidentified. This sample was included in a study of T cell repertoires in cytomegalovirus infection. Study details: Well-studied HLA-B-restricted epitopes and recently identified HLA-C-restricted epitopes of CMV were both used in the study. Signatures in public TCR beta sequences pointed to both CMV infection and matching HLA type. Overall study findings and caveats: It was HLA-C-restricted CMV-specific TCR beta clonotypes that dominated the response ex vivo. Cumulative public TCR beta family frequency identified CMV carriers with the relevant HLA.

TCRdb reprocessed the reads with MiXCR, giving one entry per CDR3 protein. Of 650,000 to 900,000 distinct CDR3 sequences listed, less than 35% are singletons. CDR3 length: 15 residues. V lost 6 bases to trimming and J lost 6 bases; unmatched junction nucleotides: 5. Germline CDR1 WSHSY, CDR2 SAAADI. The clonotype comes from a human donor in good health (CMV status not recorded). Some clones in this sample may be carry-over from other donors' samples. V usage is TRBV10-2 and J usage is TRBJ2-1; 13 positions match TRBD2. The sequenced sample was cultured CD8+ T cells from PBMCs, obtained from culture after CMV antigen stimulation. The CDR3 protein is CASRDTSGGANEQFF. For the CDR3, the DNA is TGCGCCAGCAGGGATACTAGCGGGGGGGCCAATGAGCAGTTCTTC.